This T cell receptor beta chain was found in a study of cytotoxic CD8 clonotypes in ibrutinib-treated CLL. The overall study: The study recorded mean values of approximately 260,000 productive templates and 94,082 productive rearrangements per sample.

Findings and limits, study-wide: The study found public clonotypes uncommon, contracting or stable on treatment.

Profiling relied on immunoSEQ multiplex PCR, and the TCRdb table lists in-frame clones only, not all of them. The table records fewer than 150,000 clones, roughly 80% of them present only once. This CDR3 contains 13 residues. Trimming removed 8 bases from V and 0 bases from J, with 11 bases in between. Germline V gene sequence: CDR1 SGHTA, CDR2 FQGNSA. In regard to this clone: What it binds is not known.

Here the sequenced sample was PBMCs, taken after 24 months of ibrutinib treatment. This receptor was identified in a human donor with chronic lymphocytic leukemia. This chain links TRBV7-2 with TRBJ2-7; possibly TRBD1 or TRBD2 for D (5 bases each). Written as DNA, the CDR3 is TGTGCCAGCTACGGTGGGACCTCCTACGAGCAGTACTTC. This translates into CASYGGTSYEQYF.